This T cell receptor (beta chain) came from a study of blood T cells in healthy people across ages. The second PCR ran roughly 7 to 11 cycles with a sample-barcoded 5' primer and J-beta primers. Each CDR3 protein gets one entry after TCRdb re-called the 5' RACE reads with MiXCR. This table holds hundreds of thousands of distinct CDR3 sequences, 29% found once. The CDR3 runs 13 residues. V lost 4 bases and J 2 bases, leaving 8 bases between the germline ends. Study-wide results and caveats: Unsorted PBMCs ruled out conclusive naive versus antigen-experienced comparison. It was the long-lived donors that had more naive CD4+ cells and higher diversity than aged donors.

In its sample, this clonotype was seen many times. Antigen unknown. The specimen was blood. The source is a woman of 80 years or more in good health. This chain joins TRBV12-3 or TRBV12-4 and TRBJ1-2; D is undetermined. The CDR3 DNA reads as TGTGCCAGCAGTTCGACACTGAACTATGGCTACACCTTC. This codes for CASSSTLNYGYTF.